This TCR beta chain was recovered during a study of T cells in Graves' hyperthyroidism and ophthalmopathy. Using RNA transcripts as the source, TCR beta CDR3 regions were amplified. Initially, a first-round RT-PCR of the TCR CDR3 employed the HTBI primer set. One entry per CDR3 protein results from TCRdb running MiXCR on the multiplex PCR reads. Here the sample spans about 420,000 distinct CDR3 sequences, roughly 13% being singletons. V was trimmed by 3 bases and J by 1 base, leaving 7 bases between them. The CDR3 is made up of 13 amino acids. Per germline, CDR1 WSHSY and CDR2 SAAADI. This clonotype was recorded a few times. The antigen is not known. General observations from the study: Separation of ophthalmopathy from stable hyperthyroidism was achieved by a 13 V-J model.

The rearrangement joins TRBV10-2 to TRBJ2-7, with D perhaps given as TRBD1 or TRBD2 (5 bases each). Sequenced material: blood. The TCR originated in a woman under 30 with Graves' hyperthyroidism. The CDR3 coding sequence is TGCGCCAGCAGTGACAGGGAGTCCTACGAGCAGTACTTC. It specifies CASSDRESYEQYF.